These T cell receptor beta chains were read from a single sample in a study of blood T cell repertoires in COVID-19. Here immunoSEQ multiplex PCR was the method, and the copy in TCRdb shows in-frame clones only, minus some. The repertoire has about 250,000 clones, approximately 82% of them found once; the top ten carry approximately 8.6%. The specimen was peripheral blood. The receptors come from a man aged 35-49 years with active or convalescent COVID-19. The CDR3 runs from the conserved cysteine through the conserved F or W. A D gene is named only where the DNA matches it firmly. For some rows the clone size is stated as once, few or many, or as a class when expanded; others skip it.

CDR3nt	CDR3aa	d_gene	v_gene	j_gene	abundance
TGTGCCAGCAGTGAAGGCCCCCTGAGAGATACGCAGTATTTT	CASSEGPLRDTQYF	.	TRBV2	TRBJ2-3	.
TGTGCCTGGAGTATTGGTTCTAGCGGGGGGGCCACAGATACGCAGTATTTT	CAWSIGSSGGATDTQYF	TRBD2	TRBV30	TRBJ2-3	.
TGTGCCAGTAGTATACTAGTTGCGAACACCGGGGAGCTGTTTTTT	CASSILVANTGELFF	.	TRBV19	TRBJ2-2	.
TGTGCTAGTGGTAAGACTAGCCAAACTTTTAAAAACATTCAGTACTTC	CASGKTSQTFKNIQYF	TRBD2	TRBV12-5	TRBJ2-4	.
TGTGCCAGCAGCCAACAGGGTTTGGTGGGAAACACCATATATTTT	CASSQQGLVGNTIYF	.	TRBV3-1/TRBV3-2	TRBJ1-3	few
TGTGCCAGCAGTCCCGACAGGAATAATGAAAAACTGTTTTTT	CASSPDRNNEKLFF	.	TRBV28	TRBJ1-4	.
TGTGCCAGCACCCCTTTGGGGACAGGGCGGACTGAAGCTTTCTTT	CASTPLGTGRTEAFF	TRBD1	TRBV6-5	TRBJ1-1	.
TGTGCCAGCAGTGGGGAGGCTGGGGCCAACGTCCTGACTTTC	CASSGEAGANVLTF	.	TRBV2	TRBJ2-6	.
TGTGCCAGCAGCTGGACTAGAAATTCTGTGTTCTTC	CASSWTRNSVFF	TRBD2	TRBV7-2	TRBJ2-1	.
TGTGCCAGCGGTGACAGGGTCACTGAAGCTTTCTTT	CASGDRVTEAFF	TRBD1	TRBV28	TRBJ1-1	few
TGTGCCAGCAGCTCCCAGGGGGCGACTGAAGCTTTCTTT	CASSSQGATEAFF	TRBD1	TRBV7-3	TRBJ1-1	once
TGCGCCAGCAGCTCCTCCCGGGGAGCCTCCTTTTCCGAGGAGCAGTACTTC	CASSSSRGASFSEEQYF	.	TRBV5-1	TRBJ2-7	.
TGTGCCACCAGTGACCGGACAGGGGGCGTTGAAAAACTGTTTTTT	CATSDRTGGVEKLFF	TRBD1	TRBV24-1	TRBJ1-4	.
TGTGCAACCGGGACAGATAAATGGGAGCAGTACTTC	CATGTDKWEQYF	TRBD1	TRBV6-5	TRBJ2-7	many
TGTGCCAGCAGCCCCCCGGGTAGAGCGGGGGAGCAGTACTTC	CASSPPGRAGEQYF	TRBD2	TRBV6-5	TRBJ2-7	.
TGTGCCAGCAGCTCACAGGGTTTGCAGGAGACCCAGTACTTC	CASSSQGLQETQYF	.	TRBV5-4	TRBJ2-5	once
TGTGCCAGCAGTGGTAGCGGGCCCACCTACGAGCAGTACTTC	CASSGSGPTYEQYF	TRBD2	TRBV2	TRBJ2-7	.
TGTGCCTGGAGCGTAAACACAGATACGCAGTATTTT	CAWSVNTDTQYF	.	TRBV30	TRBJ2-3	.
TGTGCCATCAGTGACCTGGACAGGGGGTCCTATGGCTACACCTTC	CAISDLDRGSYGYTF	TRBD1	TRBV10-3	TRBJ1-2	.
TGTGCCAGCAGGATGTGGACAGGGGACAATGAGCAGTTCTTC	CASRMWTGDNEQFF	TRBD1	TRBV7-9	TRBJ2-1	few
TGTGCCAGCACCCTATCCCCCCGGGGACAGCATGGTGAAAAACTGTTTTTT	CASTLSPRGQHGEKLFF	TRBD1	TRBV7-9	TRBJ1-4	few
TGCAGCGTCGACGGGACAGTCTCTGGAAACACCATATATTTT	CSVDGTVSGNTIYF	TRBD1	TRBV29-1	TRBJ1-3	.
TGCGCCAGCAGCTTGGACGGACCAACAAGCGGCACTGAAGCTTTCTTT	CASSLDGPTSGTEAFF	.	TRBV5-1	TRBJ1-1	once
TGTGCCTCCAAAGGGGGGGGTCGGACAGATACGCAGTATTTT	CASKGGGRTDTQYF	.	TRBV19	TRBJ2-3	.
TGTGCCAGCAGTTTAGTCTCGGGACAGGGTGTGGTTCAGCCCCAGCATTTT	CASSLVSGQGVVQPQHF	TRBD1	TRBV28	TRBJ1-5	.
TGTGCCAGCAGTTACTCCAGGGTGTACGGGAACACTGAAGCTTTCTTT	CASSYSRVYGNTEAFF	.	TRBV6-5	TRBJ1-1	.
TGTGCCAGCAGTCAAGGGTCAGGGGGCAATCAGCCCCAGCATTTT	CASSQGSGGNQPQHF	.	TRBV11-3	TRBJ1-5	.
TGTGCCAGCAGCCTAGGACAGGGGGTACTTCTTGGTGGCTACACCTTC	CASSLGQGVLLGGYTF	TRBD1	TRBV3-1/TRBV3-2	TRBJ1-2	.
TGTGCCAGCAGCCCCAGAGGTGTTGGCACTGAAGCTTTCTTT	CASSPRGVGTEAFF	.	TRBV13	TRBJ1-1	.
TGCGCCAGCAGCCCAAGGGGTCTGAACACTGAAGCTTTCTTT	CASSPRGLNTEAFF	.	TRBV5-1	TRBJ1-1	few
TGTGCCAGCAGCTTTCGGGGGATCCTCGGCTACACCTTC	CASSFRGILGYTF	.	TRBV7-2	TRBJ1-2	.